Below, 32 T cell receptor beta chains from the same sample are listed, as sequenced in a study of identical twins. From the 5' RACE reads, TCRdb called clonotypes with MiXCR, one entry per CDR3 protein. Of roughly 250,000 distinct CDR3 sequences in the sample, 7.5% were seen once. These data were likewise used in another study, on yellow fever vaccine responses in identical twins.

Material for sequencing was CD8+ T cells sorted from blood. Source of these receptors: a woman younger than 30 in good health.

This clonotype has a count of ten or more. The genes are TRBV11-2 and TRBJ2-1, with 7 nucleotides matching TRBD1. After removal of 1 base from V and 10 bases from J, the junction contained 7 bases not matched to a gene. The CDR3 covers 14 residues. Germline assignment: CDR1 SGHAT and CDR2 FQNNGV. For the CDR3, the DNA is TGTGCCAGCAGCTTAGCAGGACAGGTATTCGAGCAGTTCTTC. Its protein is CASSLAGQVFEQFF.

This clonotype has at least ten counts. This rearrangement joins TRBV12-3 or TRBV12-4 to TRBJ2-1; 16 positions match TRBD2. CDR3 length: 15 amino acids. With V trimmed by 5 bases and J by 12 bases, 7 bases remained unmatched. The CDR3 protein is CASSPTGLAGGGQFF. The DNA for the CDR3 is TGTGCCAGCAGTCCGACGGGACTAGCGGGGGGGGGGCAGTTCTTC.

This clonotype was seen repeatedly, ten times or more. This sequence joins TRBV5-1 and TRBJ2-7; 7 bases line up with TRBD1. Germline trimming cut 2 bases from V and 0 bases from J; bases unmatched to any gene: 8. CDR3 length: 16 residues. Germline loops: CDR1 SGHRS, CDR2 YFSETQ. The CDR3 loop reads CASSLFWDRISYEQYV. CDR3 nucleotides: TGCGCCAGCAGCTTATTCTGGGACAGAATCTCCTACGAGCAGTACGTC.

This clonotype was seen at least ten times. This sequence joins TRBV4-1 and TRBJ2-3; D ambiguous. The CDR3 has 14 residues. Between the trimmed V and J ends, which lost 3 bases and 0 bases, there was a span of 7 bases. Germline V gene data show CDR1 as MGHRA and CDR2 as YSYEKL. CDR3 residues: CASSHRVSTDTQYF. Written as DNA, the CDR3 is TGCGCCAGCAGCCACCGGGTTAGCACAGATACGCAGTATTTT.

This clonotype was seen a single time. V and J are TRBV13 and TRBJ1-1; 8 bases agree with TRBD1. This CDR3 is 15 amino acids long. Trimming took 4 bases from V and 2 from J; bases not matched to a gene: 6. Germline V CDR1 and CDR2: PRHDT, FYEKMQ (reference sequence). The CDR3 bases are TGTGCCAGCAGCTCCCCGGACAGGGTAAACACTGAAGCTTTCTTT. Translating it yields CASSSPDRVNTEAFF. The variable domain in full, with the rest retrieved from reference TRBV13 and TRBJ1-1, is AAGVIQSPRHLIKEKRETATLKCYPIPRHDTVYWYQQGPGQDPQFLISFYEKMQSDKGSIPDRFSAQQFSDYHSELNMSSLELGDSALYFCASSSPDRVNTEAFFGQGTRLTVV.

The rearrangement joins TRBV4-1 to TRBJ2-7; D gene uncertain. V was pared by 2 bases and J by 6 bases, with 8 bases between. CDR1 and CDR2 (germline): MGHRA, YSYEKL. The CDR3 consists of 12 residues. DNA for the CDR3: TGCGCCAGCAGCCAATCATGGGGCGAGCAGTACTTC. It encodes CASSQSWGEQYF.

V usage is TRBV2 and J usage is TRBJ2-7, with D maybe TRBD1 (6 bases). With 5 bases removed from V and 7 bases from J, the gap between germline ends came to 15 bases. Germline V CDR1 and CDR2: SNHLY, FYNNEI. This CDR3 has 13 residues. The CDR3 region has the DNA TGTGCCAGCAGTACCTACAGGGTAGGGGAGCAGTACGTC. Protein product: CASSTYRVGEQYV.

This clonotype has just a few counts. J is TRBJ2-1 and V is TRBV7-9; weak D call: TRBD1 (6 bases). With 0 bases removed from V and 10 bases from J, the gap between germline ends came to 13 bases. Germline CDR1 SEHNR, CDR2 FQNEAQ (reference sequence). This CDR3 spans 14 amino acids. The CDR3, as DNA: TGTGCCAGCAGCTTAGCGGAGACAGGTTACGAGCAGTTCTTC. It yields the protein CASSLAETGYEQFF.

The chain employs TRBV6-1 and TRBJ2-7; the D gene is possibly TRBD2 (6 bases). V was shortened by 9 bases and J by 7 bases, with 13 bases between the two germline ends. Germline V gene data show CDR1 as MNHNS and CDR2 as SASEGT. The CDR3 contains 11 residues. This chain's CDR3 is CASTSAGEQYV. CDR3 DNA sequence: TGTGCCAGTACCTCGGCGGGAGAGCAGTACGTC.

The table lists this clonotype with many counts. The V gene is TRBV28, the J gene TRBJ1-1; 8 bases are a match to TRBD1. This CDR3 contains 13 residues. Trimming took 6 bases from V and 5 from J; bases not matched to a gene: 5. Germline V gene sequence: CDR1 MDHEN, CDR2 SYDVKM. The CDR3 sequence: CASRTGVGTEAFF. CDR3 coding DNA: TGTGCCAGCAGGACAGGGGTTGGTACTGAAGCTTTCTTT.

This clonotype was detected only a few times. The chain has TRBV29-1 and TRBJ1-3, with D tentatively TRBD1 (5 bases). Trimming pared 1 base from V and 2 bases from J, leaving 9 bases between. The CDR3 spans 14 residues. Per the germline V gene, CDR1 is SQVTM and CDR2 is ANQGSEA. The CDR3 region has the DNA TGCAGCGTTGAAGGACAGATAGCTGGAAACACCATATATTTT. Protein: CSVEGQIAGNTIYF.

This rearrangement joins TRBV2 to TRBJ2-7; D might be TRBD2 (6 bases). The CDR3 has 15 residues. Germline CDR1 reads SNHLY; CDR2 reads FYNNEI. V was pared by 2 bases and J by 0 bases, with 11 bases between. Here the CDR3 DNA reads TGTGCCAGCAGTGAACTAGCGTCAAGCTCCTACGAGCAGTACTTC. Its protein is CASSELASSSYEQYF.

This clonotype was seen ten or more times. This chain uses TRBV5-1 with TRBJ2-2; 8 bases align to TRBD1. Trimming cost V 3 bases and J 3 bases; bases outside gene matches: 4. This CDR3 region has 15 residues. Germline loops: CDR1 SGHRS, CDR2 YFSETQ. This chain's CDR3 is CASSWGQDDTGELFF. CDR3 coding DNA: TGCGCCAGCAGCTGGGGACAGGACGACACCGGGGAGCTGTTTTTT.

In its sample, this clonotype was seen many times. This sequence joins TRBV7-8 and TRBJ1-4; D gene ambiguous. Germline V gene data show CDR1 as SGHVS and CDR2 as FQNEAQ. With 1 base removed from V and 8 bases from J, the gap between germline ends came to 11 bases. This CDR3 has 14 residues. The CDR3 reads CASSLEVRGEKLFF. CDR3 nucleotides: TGTGCCAGCAGCTTAGAGGTCCGGGGAGAAAAACTGTTTTTT.

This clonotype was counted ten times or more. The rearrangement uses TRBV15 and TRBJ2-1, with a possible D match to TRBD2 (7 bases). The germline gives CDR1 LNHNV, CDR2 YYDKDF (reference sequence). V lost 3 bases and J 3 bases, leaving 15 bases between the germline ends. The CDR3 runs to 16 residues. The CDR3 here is CATSREGGGHYNEQFF. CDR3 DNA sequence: TGTGCCACCAGCAGGGAGGGCGGGGGACACTACAATGAGCAGTTCTTC.

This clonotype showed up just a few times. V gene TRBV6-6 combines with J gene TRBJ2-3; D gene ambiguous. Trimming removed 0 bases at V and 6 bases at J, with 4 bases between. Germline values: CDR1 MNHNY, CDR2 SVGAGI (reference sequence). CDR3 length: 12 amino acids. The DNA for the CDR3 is TGTGCCAGCAGTTACTCTTTGGATACGCAGTATTTT. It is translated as CASSYSLDTQYF.

The DNA for the CDR3 is TGTGCCAGCGGACAGGGGCGTGGGCAAGAGACCCAGTACTTC. It translates to CASGQGRGQETQYF. The chain joins TRBV7-6 to TRBJ2-5; 9 bases align to TRBD1. This CDR3 comprises 14 residues. The germline V gene has CDR1 SGHVS and CDR2 FNYEAQ. Unmatched junction bases numbered 6, after V lost 8 bases and J lost 2 bases.

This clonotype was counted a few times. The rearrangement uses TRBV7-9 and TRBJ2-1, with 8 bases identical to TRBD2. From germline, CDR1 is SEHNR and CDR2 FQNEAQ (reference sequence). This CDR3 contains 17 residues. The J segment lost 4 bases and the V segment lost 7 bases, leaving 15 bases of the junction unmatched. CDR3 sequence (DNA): TGTGCCAGCACCCAAAGTGCGGGAGGTACAAAGTACAATGAGCAGTTCTTC. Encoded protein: CASTQSAGGTKYNEQFF.

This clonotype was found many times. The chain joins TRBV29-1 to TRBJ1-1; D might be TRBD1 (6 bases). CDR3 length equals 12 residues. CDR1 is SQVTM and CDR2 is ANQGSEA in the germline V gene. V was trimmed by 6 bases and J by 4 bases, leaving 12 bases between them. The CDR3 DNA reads TGCAGCGTATTTCTAGGGGGCACTGAAGCTTTCTTT. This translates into CSVFLGGTEAFF.

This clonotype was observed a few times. DNA for the CDR3: TGTGCCAGTAGTATAGGAACCGGGACCCTCTACGAGCAGTACTTC. As protein: CASSIGTGTLYEQYF. V gene TRBV19 combines with J gene TRBJ2-7; perhaps D is TRBD1 or TRBD2 (5 bases each). CDR1 is LNHDA, CDR2 SQIVND, per germline (reference sequence). V was shortened by 1 base and J by 3 bases, with 13 bases between the two germline ends. The CDR3 length is 15 residues.

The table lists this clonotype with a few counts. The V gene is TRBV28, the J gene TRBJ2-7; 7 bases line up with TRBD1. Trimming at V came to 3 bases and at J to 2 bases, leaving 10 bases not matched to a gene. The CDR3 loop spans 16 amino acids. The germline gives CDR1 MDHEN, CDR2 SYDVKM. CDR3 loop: CASSFRRDSDPYEQYF. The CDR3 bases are TGTGCCAGCAGTTTCCGCCGGGACAGCGATCCCTACGAGCAGTACTTC.

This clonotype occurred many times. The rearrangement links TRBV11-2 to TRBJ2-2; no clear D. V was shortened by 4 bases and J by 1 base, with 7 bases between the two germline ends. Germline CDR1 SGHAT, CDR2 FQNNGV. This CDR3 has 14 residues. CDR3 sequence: CASSSTGNTGELFF. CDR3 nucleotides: TGTGCCAGCAGCTCTACGGGGAACACCGGGGAGCTGTTTTTT.

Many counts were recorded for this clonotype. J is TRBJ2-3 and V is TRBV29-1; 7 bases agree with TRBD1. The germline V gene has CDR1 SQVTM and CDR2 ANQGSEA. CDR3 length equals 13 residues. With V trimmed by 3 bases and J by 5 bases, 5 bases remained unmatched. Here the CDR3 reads CSVDDRERDTQYF. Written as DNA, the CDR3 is TGCAGCGTTGACGACAGGGAGAGAGATACGCAGTATTTT.

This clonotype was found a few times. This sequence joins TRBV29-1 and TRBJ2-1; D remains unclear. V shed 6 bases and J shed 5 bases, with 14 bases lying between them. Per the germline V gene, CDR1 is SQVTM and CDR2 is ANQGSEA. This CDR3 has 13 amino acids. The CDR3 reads CSVGIRSNNEQFF. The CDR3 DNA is TGCAGCGTGGGGATCCGCAGCAACAATGAGCAGTTCTTC.

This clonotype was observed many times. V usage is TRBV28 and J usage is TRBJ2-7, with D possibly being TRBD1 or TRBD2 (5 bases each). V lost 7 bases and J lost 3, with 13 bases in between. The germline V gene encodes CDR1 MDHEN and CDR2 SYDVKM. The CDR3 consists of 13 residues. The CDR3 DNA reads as TGTGCCAGCACCGGGACGGGAAACTACGAGCAGTACTTC. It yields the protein CASTGTGNYEQYF.

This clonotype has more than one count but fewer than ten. CDR3 DNA: TGTGCCAGCAGCTTAGTCCTCGGCGGTGGGCAGTACGTC. Residues: CASSLVLGGGQYV. This chain uses TRBV11-2 with TRBJ2-7; D gene uncertain. Trimming removed 1 base from V and 9 bases from J, with 13 bases in between. The CDR3 runs to 13 residues. Germline loops: CDR1 SGHAT, CDR2 FQNNGV.

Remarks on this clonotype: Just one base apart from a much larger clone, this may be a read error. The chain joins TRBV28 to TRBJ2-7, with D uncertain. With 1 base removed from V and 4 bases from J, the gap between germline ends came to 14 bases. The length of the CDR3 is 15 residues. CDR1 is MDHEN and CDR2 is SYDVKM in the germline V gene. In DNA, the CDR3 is TGTGCCAGCAGTTTATTGCTAACGGTAGGTTACGAGCAGTACTTC. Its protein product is CASSLLLTVGYEQYF.

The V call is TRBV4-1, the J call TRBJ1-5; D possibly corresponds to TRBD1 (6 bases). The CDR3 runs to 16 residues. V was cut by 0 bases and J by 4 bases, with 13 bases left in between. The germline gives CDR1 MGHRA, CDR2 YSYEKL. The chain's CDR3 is CASSQDAGALNQPQHF. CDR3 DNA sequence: TGCGCCAGCAGCCAAGATGCAGGGGCCCTTAATCAGCCCCAGCATTTT.

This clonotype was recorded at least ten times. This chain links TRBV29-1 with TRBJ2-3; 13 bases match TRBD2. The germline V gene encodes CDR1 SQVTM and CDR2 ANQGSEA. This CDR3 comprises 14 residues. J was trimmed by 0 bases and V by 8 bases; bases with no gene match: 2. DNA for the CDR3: TGCAGCATGGGACTAGCGGGAAGCACAGATACGCAGTATTTT. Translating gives CSMGLAGSTDTQYF.

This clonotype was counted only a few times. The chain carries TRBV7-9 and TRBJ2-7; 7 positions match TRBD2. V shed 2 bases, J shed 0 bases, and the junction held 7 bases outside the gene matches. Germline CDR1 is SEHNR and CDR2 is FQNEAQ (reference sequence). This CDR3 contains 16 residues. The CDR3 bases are TGTGCCAGCAGCTTAACCGGCGGGGGAAGCTCCTACGAGCAGTACGTC. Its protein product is CASSLTGGGSSYEQYV.

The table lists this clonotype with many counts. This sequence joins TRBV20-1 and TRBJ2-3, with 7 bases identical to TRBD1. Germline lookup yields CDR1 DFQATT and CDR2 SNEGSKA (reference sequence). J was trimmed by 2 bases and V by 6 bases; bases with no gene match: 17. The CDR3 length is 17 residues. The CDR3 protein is CSALNRLTGQHTDTQYF. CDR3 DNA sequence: TGCAGTGCCCTTAACCGGTTAACGGGACAGCACACAGATACGCAGTATTTT.

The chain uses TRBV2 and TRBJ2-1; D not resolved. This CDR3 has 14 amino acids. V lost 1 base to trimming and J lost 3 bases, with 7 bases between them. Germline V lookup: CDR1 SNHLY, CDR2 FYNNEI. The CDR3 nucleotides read TGTGCCAGCAGTGAAGAGAACAACTACAATGAGCAGTTCTTC. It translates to CASSEENNYNEQFF.